The 19 T cell receptor beta chains below all came from one sample that was sequenced in a study of post-analysis software for immune sequencing data. Study-wide points: Elevated frequency relative to controls characterized 4 or 5 TRBV segments in patients, TRBV5-6, TRBV5-1 and TRBV20-1 among them.

Sequencing libraries made from TCR beta cDNA carried unique molecular identifiers. TCRdb reprocessed the PCR reads with MiXCR, giving one entry per CDR3 protein. The sample lists approximately 770,000 distinct CDR3 sequences; just over 45% were seen once. For these TCRs, the target antigens are not known. Material for sequencing was blood. These receptors were obtained from a girl aged 10-17 years with multiple sclerosis.

The chain has TRBV4-1 and TRBJ2-2; 8 bases are shared with TRBD2. The CDR3 runs 18 residues. The J segment lost 4 bases and the V segment lost 2 bases, leaving 12 bases of the junction unmatched. Germline V gives CDR1 MGHRA, CDR2 YSYEKL. The CDR3 nucleotides are TGCGCCAGCAGCCAACAGAACGGGAGGGCCCCAGCCACCGGGGAGCTGTTTTTT. It codes for CASSQQNGRAPATGELFF.

This clonotype was seen more than once but under ten times. The rearrangement joins TRBV20-1 to TRBJ2-7, with a tentative D call TRBD1 (6 bases). V lost 0 bases and J lost 6, with 9 bases in between. Germline CDR1 DFQATT, CDR2 SNEGSKA (reference sequence). CDR3 length: 12 amino acids. In DNA form, the CDR3 reads TGCAGTGCTAGAGAGGGGGCGGCCGAGCAGTACTTC. It encodes CSAREGAAEQYF.

The chain combines TRBV7-2 with TRBJ2-1; D unclear. CDR3 size: 15 residues. V shed 5 bases and J shed 4 bases, with 15 bases lying between them. Germline lookup yields CDR1 SGHTA and CDR2 FQGNSA. CDR3 sequence (DNA): TGTGCCAGCAGCCCGCTTCCAGCCCAGTACAATGAGCAGTTCTTC. Amino acid sequence: CASSPLPAQYNEQFF. Using reference TRBV7-2 and TRBJ2-1 for the parts outside the CDR3, the full variable domain is GAGVSQSPSNKVTEKGKDVELRCDPISGHTALYWYRQSLGQGLEFLIYFQGNSAPDKSGLPSDRFSAERTGGSVSTLTIQRTQQEDSAVYLCASSPLPAQYNEQFFGPGTRLTVL.

This clonotype was picked up one time. One end of the junction is discordant with germline, which a read error may explain. The V and J genes are TRBV5-1 and TRBJ2-7; D unclear. This CDR3 is 13 amino acids long. CDR1 is SGHRS and CDR2 is YFSETQ in the germline V gene. Here the CDR3 reads CAGSPRVSYEQYF. CDR3 coding DNA: TGCGCCGGCAGCCCCCGGGTTTCGTACGAGCAGTACTTC.

This sequence joins TRBV5-5 and TRBJ2-5, with 7 bases aligning to TRBD1. The CDR3 is made up of 15 amino acids. Germline CDR1 reads SGHKS; CDR2 reads YYEKEE (reference sequence). V lost 4 bases to trimming and J lost 0 bases; unmatched junction nucleotides: 6. CDR3 in DNA: TGTGCCAGCAGCACCGGGACAGCGTACCAAGAGACCCAGTACTTC. It codes for CASSTGTAYQETQYF.

This chain links TRBV10-1 with TRBJ2-7; tentative D call: TRBD1 (7 bases). This CDR3 is 15 amino acids long. The ends were cut back, 8 bases at V and 0 bases at J, with 17 bases in the middle. In germline, CDR1 is WNHNN, CDR2 SYGVQD (reference sequence). CDR3 DNA: TGCGCCAGCTCGGCGGGAAACAGGGGCTCCTACGAGCAGTACTTC. It is translated as CASSAGNRGSYEQYF.

There are a few counts of this clonotype. The chain combines TRBV20-1 with TRBJ1-2; tentatively, D is TRBD1 (6 bases). Germline V gene lookup returns CDR1 DFQATT and CDR2 SNEGSKA (reference sequence). The CDR3 consists of 13 residues. V shed 5 bases and J shed 2 bases, with 12 bases lying between them. The CDR3 protein is CSARRDTNYGYTF. DNA of the CDR3: TGCAGTGCTCGGCGGGACACGAACTATGGCTACACCTTC.

The rearrangement links TRBV13 to TRBJ2-1; D is possibly TRBD1 (6 bases). CDR3 length: 16 amino acids. The germline V and J ends were trimmed by 2 bases and 0 bases, with 11 bases remaining between them. Germline CDR1 reads PRHDT; CDR2 reads FYEKMQ (reference sequence). CDR3 DNA: TGTGCCAGCAGCTTAAGGGGGAAGAGCTCCTACAATGAGCAGTTCTTC. Translated: CASSLRGKSSYNEQFF.

The chain carries TRBV6-5 and TRBJ2-7, with 7 bases that match TRBD1. Germline loops: CDR1 MNHEY, CDR2 SVGAGI. This CDR3 is 13 amino acids long. V shed 6 bases and J 3 bases; nucleotides not matched to a gene: 5. The CDR3 DNA is TGTGCCAGCAGGACAGGGTGGGGCTACGAGCAGTACTTC. Amino acid sequence: CASRTGWGYEQYF.

In regard to this clonotype: Its ends do not fully match the called genes, so a read error is possible. This chain joins TRBV10-3 and TRBJ2-5; 13 bases align to TRBD2. Germline values: CDR1 ENHRY, CDR2 SYGVKD. The CDR3 has 16 residues. DNA of the CDR3: TGTGCCGTCAGGGGAGGGACTAGCGGGGAGCAAGAGACCCAGTACTTC. This sequence encodes CAVRGGTSGEQETQYF.

The chain carries TRBV4-2 and TRBJ2-7; TRBD2 matches 11 bases. Trimming took 0 bases from V and 6 from J; bases not matched to a gene: 1. This CDR3 spans 14 amino acids. Germline V gene data show CDR1 as LGHNA and CDR2 as YNFKEQ. The CDR3 DNA sequence: TGTGCCAGCAGCCAAGAAACTAGCGGGGGCGAGCAGTACTTC. It is translated as CASSQETSGGEQYF.

In this sample, this clonotype turned up many times. The chain employs TRBV20-1 and TRBJ2-5; 7 bases fit TRBD1. Germline assignment: CDR1 DFQATT and CDR2 SNEGSKA (reference sequence). The CDR3 is 15 amino acids. Germline trimming cut 0 bases from V and 2 bases from J; bases unmatched to any gene: 6. This chain's CDR3 is CSARDARTGQETQYF. The CDR3 DNA is TGCAGTGCTAGAGATGCTCGGACAGGTCAAGAGACCCAGTACTTC.

The DNA of the CDR3 is TGTGCCACCCGTTCCCTAGAGGAGACCCAGTACTTC. This translates into CATRSLEETQYF. The chain uses TRBV10-3 and TRBJ2-5; D gene ambiguous. The V gene lost 10 bases and the J gene lost 5 bases, with 14 bases spanning the gap. The CDR3 is 12 residues long. Germline V gene lookup returns CDR1 ENHRY and CDR2 SYGVKD.

The chain employs TRBV7-2 and TRBJ1-6; D not resolved. Per the germline V gene, CDR1 is SGHTA and CDR2 is FQGNSA. The CDR3 length is 16 residues. Trimming shortened V by 5 bases and J by 4 bases, and 15 bases separated the two germline ends. The CDR3 region is CASSPDGGGYNSPLHF. The CDR3 coding sequence is TGTGCCAGCAGCCCTGACGGCGGCGGGTATAATTCACCCCTCCACTTT.

This sequence joins TRBV20-1 and TRBJ2-1, with D uncertain. The germline CDR1 and CDR2 sequences are DFQATT and SNEGSKA (reference sequence). This CDR3 region has 11 residues. Trimming took 6 bases from V and 8 from J, leaving 11 bases between them. The CDR3 DNA reads as TGCAGTGCGAAAAGATGGGATGAGCAGTTCTTC. It codes for CSAKRWDEQFF.

V and J are TRBV9 and TRBJ2-1, with a possible D match to TRBD1 (5 bases). With 3 bases removed from V and 8 bases from J, the gap between germline ends came to 6 bases. The CDR3 is 11 amino acids. The V gene's germline CDR1 is SGDLS and CDR2 YYNGEE. The CDR3 coding sequence is TGTGCCAGCAGCGCAGGGTATGAGCAGTTCTTC. Residues: CASSAGYEQFF.

This clonotype was recorded once. V and J are TRBV30 and TRBJ2-5, with a tentative D call TRBD2 (6 bases). Germline CDR1 GTSNPN, CDR2 SVGIG (reference sequence). Between the trimmed V and J ends, which lost 2 bases and 5 bases, there was a span of 12 bases. CDR3 size: 13 residues. The CDR3 loop reads CAWSPGLGETQYF. The CDR3 DNA reads as TGTGCCTGGAGTCCGGGACTCGGGGAGACCCAGTACTTC.

Points on this clonotype: A read error may be the cause here, since a much bigger clone is one base away. This rearrangement joins TRBV7-9 to TRBJ2-1; no clear D. The V end lost 1 base, the J end lost 10 bases, and 11 bases lay between the germline ends. The CDR3 has 13 amino acids. Per the germline V gene, CDR1 is SEHNR and CDR2 is FQNEAQ (reference sequence). CDR3 nucleotides: TGTGCCAGCAGCTTAGGTAATACCTACGAGCAGTTCTTC. This sequence encodes CASSLGNTYEQFF.

This clonotype was counted a single time. This chain uses TRBV5-6 with TRBJ2-7; 7 positions match TRBD1. Germline V gives CDR1 SGHDT, CDR2 YYEEEE. Trimming cost V 2 bases and J 2 bases; bases outside gene matches: 4. The CDR3 is 14 amino acids. The CDR3: CASSFGQVAYEQYF. In DNA form, the CDR3 reads TGTGCCAGCAGCTTCGGACAGGTCGCCTACGAGCAGTACTTC.